This T cell receptor beta chain was sequenced during a study of blood T cells in healthy people across ages. This clonotype turned up a few times. Using a J-beta primer mix together with a sample-barcoded 5' primer, a second PCR was run for roughly 7 to 11 cycles. TCRdb used MiXCR to reprocess the 5' RACE reads, holding one entry per CDR3 protein. Among about 1,400,000 distinct CDR3 sequences, roughly 40% were seen once, and the ten largest hold around 8%. This CDR3 spans 17 amino acids. The germline V gene has CDR1 MRHNA and CDR2 SNTAGT. The ends lost 8 bases at V and 1 base at J; junction bases unmatched: 17.

The sample consisted of blood. This TCR was recovered from a woman between 18 and 29 years old in good health. The chain couples TRBV6-4 to TRBJ2-7; 7 nucleotides line up with TRBD1. The CDR3 sequence: CASCGQATGTRSYEQYF. CDR3 DNA: TGTGCCAGCTGTGGACAGGCAACCGGGACCCGATCCTACGAGCAGTACTTC.